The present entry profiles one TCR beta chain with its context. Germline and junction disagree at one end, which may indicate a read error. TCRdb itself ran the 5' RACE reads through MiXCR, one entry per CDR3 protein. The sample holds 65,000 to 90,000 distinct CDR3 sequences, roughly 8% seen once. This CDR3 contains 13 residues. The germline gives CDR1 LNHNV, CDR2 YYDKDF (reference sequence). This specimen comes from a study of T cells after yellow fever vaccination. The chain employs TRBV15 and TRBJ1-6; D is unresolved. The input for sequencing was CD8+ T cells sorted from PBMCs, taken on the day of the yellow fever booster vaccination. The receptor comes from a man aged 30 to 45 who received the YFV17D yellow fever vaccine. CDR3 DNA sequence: TGTGCCACTGGGATCCTCGCGGGCTCACCCCCCCACTTT. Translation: CATGILAGSPPHF. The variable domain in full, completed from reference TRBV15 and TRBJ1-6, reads DAMVIQNPRYQVTQFGKPVTLSCSQTLNHNVMYWYQQKSSQAPKLLFHYYDKDFNNEADTPDNFQSRRPNTSFCFLDIRSPGLGDTAMYLCATGILAGSPPHFGNGTRLTVT.